This T cell receptor (beta chain) was retrieved from a study of cytotoxic CD8 clonotypes in ibrutinib-treated CLL. Study as a whole: Response was recorded as partial in 24 patients and complete in 2; at median approximately 65 months, approximately 15 remained remitted and about 12 had progressed. Response samples followed a median around 12 months of treatment, range 6 to 36.

As regards this clone: What it recognizes is unknown. Other DNA sequences in this sample translate to the same CDR3.

Libraries of TCR beta were made from 1.5 to 2 micrograms of genomic DNA that came from cryopreserved PBMCs. Sequenced by immunoSEQ multiplex PCR; TCRdb stores in-frame clones only, minus some. The sample holds 250,000 to 350,000 clones; approximately 79% are singletons and the top ten take around 5.3%. The germline gives CDR1 SEHNR, CDR2 FQNEAQ (reference sequence). After removal of 6 bases from V and 4 bases from J, the junction contained 3 bases not matched to a gene. The CDR3 is 12 residues long. Study-level findings and limits: Baseline clonality was higher than in age-matched healthy donors and moved in step with circulating CD8+ T-cell counts.

This material consisted of PBMCs, taken at disease progression, from a patient treated with ibrutinib. This TCR was sampled from a human donor with chronic lymphocytic leukemia. The chain links TRBV7-9 to TRBJ2-7; 7 positions agree with TRBD1. In DNA form, the CDR3 reads TGTGCCAGCAGTTCACAGGGGTACGAGCAGTACTTC. Translation: CASSSQGYEQYF.